The T cell receptor beta chain under discussion was sequenced for a study of technical replicates of blood from a few donors. The CDR3 is 14 residues long. V gave up 2 bases and J gave up 5 bases, with 7 bases separating them. Germline loops: CDR1 SGHTA, CDR2 FQGTGA. Generated by immunoSEQ multiplex PCR, the TCRdb table keeps only in-frame clones and is missing some. The sample consists of about 49,000 clones, 80% to 95% of them appearing once. This rearrangement joins TRBV7-3 to TRBJ1-6, with D unresolved. The TCR originated in a human donor in good health. Some clones in this sample may be carry-over from other donors' samples. The sequencing sample was made of PBMCs. Here the CDR3 reads CASSLLADNSPLHF. Here the CDR3 DNA reads TGTGCCAGCAGCTTACTGGCAGATAATTCACCCCTCCACTTT.